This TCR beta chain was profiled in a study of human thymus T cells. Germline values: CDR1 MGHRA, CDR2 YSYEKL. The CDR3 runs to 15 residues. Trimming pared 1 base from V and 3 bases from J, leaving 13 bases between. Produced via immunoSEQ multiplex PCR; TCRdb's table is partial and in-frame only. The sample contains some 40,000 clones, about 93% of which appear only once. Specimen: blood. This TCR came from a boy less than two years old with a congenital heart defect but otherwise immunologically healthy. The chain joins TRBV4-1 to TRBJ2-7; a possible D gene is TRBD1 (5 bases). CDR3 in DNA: TGCGCCAGCAGCCAAGCTCGTGACAGCTTCTACGAGCAGTACTTC. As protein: CASSQARDSFYEQYF.